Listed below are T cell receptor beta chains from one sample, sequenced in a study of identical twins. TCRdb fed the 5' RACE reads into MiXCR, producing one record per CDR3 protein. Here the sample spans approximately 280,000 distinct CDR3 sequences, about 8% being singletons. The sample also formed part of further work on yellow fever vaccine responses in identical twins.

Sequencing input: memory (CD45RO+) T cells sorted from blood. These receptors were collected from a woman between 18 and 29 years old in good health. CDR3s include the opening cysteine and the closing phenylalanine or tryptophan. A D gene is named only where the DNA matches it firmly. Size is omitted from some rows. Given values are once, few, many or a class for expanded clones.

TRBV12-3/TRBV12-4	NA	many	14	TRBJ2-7	TGTGCCAGCAGTTTAGGTTCAGGTCGCTACGAGCAGTACTTC	CASSLGSGRYEQYF
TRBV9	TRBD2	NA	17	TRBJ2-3	TGTGCCAGCAGCGCACCGGGACTAGCGGCCCTCACAGATACGCAGTATTTT	CASSAPGLAALTDTQYF
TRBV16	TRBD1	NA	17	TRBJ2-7	TGTGCCAGCAGCCAATCCCTCCGGGACAGAACGTCCTACGAGCAGTACTTC	CASSQSLRDRTSYEQYF
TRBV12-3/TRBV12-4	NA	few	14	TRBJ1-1	TGTGCCAGCAGCCGCGTCGCGGGTAACACTGAAGCTTTCTTT	CASSRVAGNTEAFF
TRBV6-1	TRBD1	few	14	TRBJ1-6	TGTGCCAGCAGCCGGGACAGGGGATTTTCACCCCTCCACTTT	CASSRDRGFSPLHF
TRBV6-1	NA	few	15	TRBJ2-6	TGTGCCAGCGTACAGGGCTCCTCTGGGGCCAACGTCCTGACTTTC	CASVQGSSGANVLTF
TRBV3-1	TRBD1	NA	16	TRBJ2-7	TGTGCCAGCAGCCAAGGAACCGGGACAGGGGGTCGCGAGCAGTACTTC	CASSQGTGTGGREQYF
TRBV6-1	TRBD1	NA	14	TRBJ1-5	TGTGCCAGCAGTCGGACAGGGGGCGTTCAGCCCCAGCATTTT	CASSRTGGVQPQHF
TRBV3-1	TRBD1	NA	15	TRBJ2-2	TGTGCCAGCAGCAAGAACAGGGGGAACACCGGGGAGCTGTTTTTT	CASSKNRGNTGELFF
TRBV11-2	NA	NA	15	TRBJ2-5	TGTGCCAGCAGCTTAGTACCAACTCGACAAGAGACCCAGTACTTC	CASSLVPTRQETQYF
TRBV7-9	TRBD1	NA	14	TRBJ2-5	TGTGCCAGCAGCAAAGAACAGGGGCGAGAGACCCAGTACTTC	CASSKEQGRETQYF